This T cell receptor beta chain is from a study of cytomegalovirus exposure and HLA in healthy donors. The study's findings and limits: In an earlier analysis, in about 530 donors, most V segments appeared productive either ~87% or ~30% of the time. What a later analysis reportedly showed was that an Asian-associated ancestry cluster had fewer N-insertions than the approximately 700-donor mean. A missense DCLRE1C variant was associated with V- and J-gene trimming of TCR beta chains in a later analysis, and an independent cohort replicated the association.

With V trimmed by 3 bases and J by 0 bases, 6 bases remained unmatched. The CDR3 covers 17 residues. CDR1 and CDR2 from the germline V gene are MDHEN and SYDVKM. As regards this clone: Its antigen is undetermined.

PCR involved 60 Vbeta and 13 Jbeta primers. Sequencing used immunoSEQ multiplex PCR; TCRdb keeps in-frame clones, though not all of them. The sample contains 250,000 to 350,000 clones, about nine tenths of which appear only once. Material: PBMCs. The sequence was obtained from a man in his forties in good health and CMV-seropositive. J is TRBJ2-1 and V is TRBV28; 9 positions match TRBD2. CDR3 amino acids: CASSFSGSGGSYNEQFF. The CDR3 DNA reads TGTGCCAGCAGTTTTTCGGGTAGCGGGGGCTCCTACAATGAGCAGTTCTTC.